The 10 T cell receptor beta chains below all came from one sample that was sequenced in a study of blood T cell repertoires in COVID-19. The data were produced by immunoSEQ multiplex PCR, yet TCRdb's version contains in-frame clones alone and is incomplete. The table has roughly 220,000 clones, 88% seen once. The sample was PBMCs or T cells enriched from blood (not recorded which). Every receptor here comes from a woman in her forties or fifties with acute COVID-19.

V gene TRBV27 combines with J gene TRBJ1-6; D gene unclear. Germline V gene lookup returns CDR1 MNHEY and CDR2 SMNVEV (reference sequence). V was cut by 3 bases and J by 7 bases, with 7 bases left in between. This CDR3 contains 13 residues. The CDR3 DNA follows: TGTGCCAGCAGTTTTCAGGAAAATTCACCCCTCCACTTT. It yields the protein CASSFQENSPLHF.

The chain links TRBV7-3 to TRBJ2-2; D unresolved. CDR1 and CDR2 (germline): SGHTA, FQGTGA. The length of the CDR3 is 13 residues. V lost 4 bases and J lost 11, with 14 bases in between. CDR3 nucleotide sequence: TGTGCCAGCAGCTCCCTGTTGCAGGATGAGCTGTTTTTT. Translated: CASSSLLQDELFF.

The CDR3 reads CASSISNRRGSHEQYF. DNA of the CDR3: TGTGCCAGTAGTATCAGTAATCGTAGGGGGTCCCACGAGCAGTACTTC. The chain has TRBV19 and TRBJ2-7, with D perhaps TRBD1 (6 bases). CDR1 LNHDA and CDR2 SQIVND come from the germline V gene (reference sequence). This CDR3 is built from 16 residues. V gave up 3 bases and J gave up 5 bases, with 20 bases separating them.

The CDR3 protein is CASSTQKNEKLFF. CDR3 in DNA: TGTGCCAGCAGCACCCAGAAGAATGAAAAACTGTTTTTT. V gene TRBV5-4 combines with J gene TRBJ1-4; D gene uncertain. V lost 4 bases and J 5 bases, leaving 9 bases between the germline ends. The CDR3 covers 13 residues. Germline CDR1 and CDR2: SGHNT and YYREEE (reference sequence).

This sequence joins TRBV18 and TRBJ2-2; TRBD2 aligns across 13 bases. Germline values: CDR1 KGHSH, CDR2 LQKENI. Trimming cost V 6 bases and J 4 bases; bases outside gene matches: 5. The CDR3 has 16 residues. CDR3 region: CASSQRTSGSTGELFF. The CDR3 DNA is TGTGCCAGCTCTCAACGGACTAGCGGGAGCACCGGGGAGCTGTTTTTT. Full variable domain (remainder filled in from reference TRBV18 and TRBJ2-2): NAGVMQNPRHLVRRRGQEARLRCSPMKGHSHVYWYRQLPEEGLKFMVYLQKENIIDESGMPKERFSAEFPKEGPSILRIQQVVRGDSAAYFCASSQRTSGSTGELFFGEGSRLTVL.

CDR3 protein: CASSPLDREDYGYTF. As DNA, the CDR3 is TGTGCCAGCAGCCCCCTTGACAGGGAGGACTATGGCTACACCTTC. The V gene is TRBV16, the J gene TRBJ1-2, with TRBD1 matching 7 bases. The V gene's germline CDR1 is KGHSY and CDR2 FQNENV. With 4 bases clipped from V and 3 bases from J, the junction kept 8 bases outside the gene matches. The CDR3 has 15 amino acids.

This chain joins TRBV11-2 and TRBJ1-3, with D perhaps TRBD1 (5 bases). Germline CDR1 and CDR2: SGHAT and FQNNGV. This CDR3 region has 14 residues. Between the trimmed V and J ends, which lost 10 bases and 3 bases, there was a span of 16 bases. The CDR3 here is CATAMGRSGNTIYF. CDR3 nucleotides: TGTGCCACAGCAATGGGGCGGAGTGGAAACACCATATATTTT.

This chain connects TRBV3-1 (or the pseudogene TRBV3-2) to TRBJ1-2, with 8 bases fitting TRBD1. The CDR3 runs to 14 residues. Germline values: CDR1 LGHDT, CDR2 YNNKEL (reference sequence). The V gene end was trimmed by 0 bases and the J gene end by 7 bases; junction bases not matched to a gene: 4. CDR3 nucleotide sequence: TGTGCCAGCAGCCAAGATTCAGGGGGCGGTGGCTACACCTTC. As protein: CASSQDSGGGGYTF.

The chain uses TRBV5-1 and TRBJ2-1; 14 bases are shared with TRBD2. CDR1 SGHRS and CDR2 YFSETQ come from the germline V gene. The length of the CDR3 is 15 residues. The ends lost 4 bases at V and 6 bases at J; junction bases unmatched: 3. Written as DNA, the CDR3 is TGCGCCAGCAGCCCCGGGACTAGCGGGAGCAATGAGCAGTTCTTC. It codes for CASSPGTSGSNEQFF.

The chain joins TRBV6-2 or TRBV6-3 to TRBJ1-4; 9 nucleotides agree with TRBD1. After removal of 0 bases from V and 6 bases from J, the junction contained 8 bases not matched to a gene. Germline V CDR1 and CDR2: MNHEY, SVGEGT. This CDR3 comprises 17 residues. CDR3 protein: CASSYSTVTGGDEKLFF. CDR3 coding DNA: TGTGCCAGCAGTTACTCCACTGTTACAGGGGGCGATGAAAAACTGTTTTTT.